A single sample gave rise to the 10 T cell receptor beta chains below, sequenced in a study of OX40 agonist ivuxolimab in advanced cancers. Profiled with immunoSEQ multiplex PCR; TCRdb holds only in-frame clones, not every one. The table includes some 70,000 clones, 80% to 95% detected once. This specimen consisted of CD4+ or CD8+ T cells sorted from blood, obtained in a trial of the OX40 agonist ivuxolimab. The origin of the receptors is an adult with an advanced solid tumor such as melanoma, head and neck, liver or kidney cancer.

V and J are TRBV9 and TRBJ2-4, with D perhaps matching TRBD2 (6 bases). The germline V and J ends were trimmed by 4 bases and 0 bases, with 14 bases remaining between them. The CDR3 length is 16 residues. CDR1 is SGDLS, CDR2 YYNGEE, per germline. The CDR3 DNA follows: TGTGCCAGCAGCCGATCTAGCGAGCTAGCCAAAAACATTCAGTACTTC. Its protein product is CASSRSSELAKNIQYF.

This chain connects TRBV10-3 to TRBJ2-2, with TRBD2 as a possible D gene (6 bases). V shed 6 bases and J shed 2 bases, with 13 bases lying between them. This CDR3 contains 15 residues. Germline CDR1 ENHRY, CDR2 SYGVKD. The CDR3 sequence is CAISSGVGNTGELFF. Here the CDR3 DNA reads TGTGCCATCAGCTCGGGGGTCGGAAACACCGGGGAGCTGTTTTTT.

This chain links TRBV7-9 with TRBJ2-5; D is ambiguous. The DNA end lines up better with TRBJ2-7; the J call may be wrong. The CDR3 contains 14 residues. Germline V gene sequence: CDR1 SEHNR, CDR2 FQNEAQ (reference sequence). The CDR3 coding sequence is TGTGCCAGCAGCTTAGGATCCATCTCCTACGAGCAGTACTTC. Encoded protein: CASSLGSISYEQYF.

The V gene is TRBV6-4, the J gene TRBJ2-6; no clear D gene. Germline-derived CDR1 and CDR2 are MRHNA and SNTAGT. The CDR3 is 18 residues long. V was cut by 5 bases and J by 5 bases, with 22 bases left in between. CDR3 DNA: TGTGCCAGCAGTCCTATCCGCACACGACAAAGTCGGGCCAACGTCCTGACTTTC. Protein product: CASSPIRTRQSRANVLTF.

The chain joins TRBV20-1 to TRBJ1-2; no firm D call. The CDR3 has 11 amino acids. Trimming left V 5 bases short and J 5 bases short, with 9 bases between. The germline CDR1 and CDR2 sequences are DFQATT and SNEGSKA (reference sequence). The CDR3 coding sequence is TGCAGTGCTGCCCAGGATTATGGCTACACCTTC. It yields the protein CSAAQDYGYTF.

The genes are TRBV30 and TRBJ2-7, with D perhaps TRBD1 or TRBD2 (5 bases each). V was cut by 1 base and J by 0 bases, with 16 bases left in between. The CDR3 is made up of 16 amino acids. CDR1 is GTSNPN, CDR2 SVGIG, per germline (reference sequence). The chain's CDR3 is CAWSDPGRSGSYEQYF. The CDR3 nucleotides are TGTGCCTGGAGTGACCCAGGGAGAAGTGGCTCCTACGAGCAGTACTTC.

This clone was observed once. The J gene is TRBJ1-1, the V gene TRBV10-3; D uncertain. CDR3 length: 13 residues. From germline, CDR1 is ENHRY and CDR2 SYGVKD. Between the trimmed V and J ends, which lost 1 base and 1 base, there was a span of 4 bases. This CDR3 reads CAISELANTEAFF. Here the CDR3 DNA reads TGTGCCATCAGTGAGTTGGCGAACACTGAAGCTTTCTTT.

V gene TRBV10-3 combines with J gene TRBJ2-2; D unresolved. CDR1 and CDR2 (germline): ENHRY, SYGVKD. Trimming took off 5 bases at V and 3 bases at J, with 16 bases between the two ends. The CDR3 is 16 amino acids. The CDR3: CAISSPLTSDTGELFF. For the CDR3, the DNA is TGTGCCATCAGTTCCCCGCTCACCTCAGACACCGGGGAGCTGTTTTTT.

The genes are TRBV12-5 and TRBJ2-3; D is undetermined. Germline loops: CDR1 LGHNT, CDR2 FRNRAP. V lost 4 bases, J lost 2 bases, and 1 base lay in between. This CDR3 has 11 residues. Here the CDR3 DNA reads TGTGCTAGTGGTTACACAGATACGCAGTATTTT. This codes for CASGYTDTQYF.

The table lists this clone with a count of one. The V gene is TRBV6-1, the J gene TRBJ2-3, with 7 bases aligning to TRBD2. The CDR3 is made up of 14 amino acids. Germline-derived CDR1 and CDR2 are MNHNS and SASEGT. Trimming took 11 bases from V and 2 from J; bases not matched to a gene: 10. The CDR3 protein is CAGGGGPPTDTQYF. For the CDR3, the DNA is TGTGCCGGGGGGGGAGGTCCCCCCACAGATACGCAGTATTTT.